There are many counts of the clone carrying this TCR beta chain. Trimming stripped 4 bases from V and 2 bases from J, with 9 bases between. The length of the CDR3 is 14 residues. Germline loops: CDR1 MNHEY, CDR2 SMNVEV (reference sequence). Absent ophthalmopathy progression within 18 months defined stable Graves' hyperthyroidism. This sample stems from a study of T cells in Graves' hyperthyroidism and ophthalmopathy. Amplified TCR beta CDR3 regions derived from RNA transcripts. HTBI primers drove first-round RT-PCR of the TCR CDR3. TCRdb fed the multiplex PCR reads into MiXCR, producing one record per CDR3 protein. The data contain hundreds of thousands of distinct CDR3 sequences, 13% to 15% of them seen just once; the ten biggest clones take up roughly a tenth.

The sequence was collected from a woman in her late teens or twenties with Graves' hyperthyroidism. Sequenced: blood. The chain joins TRBV27 to TRBJ2-1; no definite D call. The CDR3 reads CASSSPGPYNEQFF. The CDR3 DNA reads as TGTGCCAGCAGTTCCCCGGGCCCCTACAATGAGCAGTTCTTC.